This T cell receptor beta chain was documented in a study of T cells in Graves' hyperthyroidism and ophthalmopathy. With duration under 3 months, ophthalmopathy was active: Clinical Activity Score at least 3, NOSPECS at least 4. Study-level points and caveats: From stable hyperthyroidism, ophthalmopathy was set apart by a 13 V-J model.

Many counts were recorded for this clonotype. Its target is not known. Trimming removed 5 bases from V and 6 bases from J, with 16 bases in between. CDR1 LNHDA and CDR2 SQIVND come from the germline V gene (reference sequence). This CDR3 has 14 amino acids. Authors of the study amplified TCR beta CDR3 regions from RNA transcripts. The HTBI primer set was used in a first-round RT-PCR of the TCR CDR3. From the multiplex PCR reads, TCRdb called clonotypes with MiXCR, one entry per CDR3 protein. Among around 610,000 distinct CDR3 sequences listed, 14% to 15% were seen once. The chain uses TRBV19 and TRBJ1-1; D possibly corresponds to TRBD1 (5 bases). The receptor comes from a woman aged 40 to 50 with Graves' ophthalmopathy. The sequencing input was blood. The CDR3 here is CASSGGSRAPEAFF. In DNA, the CDR3 is TGTGCCAGTAGTGGGGGGAGTCGGGCGCCTGAAGCTTTCTTT.